One sample yielded the 26 T cell receptor beta chains listed below, sequenced in a study of cytomegalovirus exposure and HLA in healthy donors. It was with 60 Vbeta and 13 Jbeta primers that the PCR ran. The method was immunoSEQ multiplex PCR; TCRdb's version includes in-frame clones alone and lacks a portion of them. The sample carries under 150,000 clones, roughly 79% recorded once. The sequencing input was PBMCs. These receptors all stem from a boy between 2 and 10 years old in good health and CMV-seronegative.

The CDR3 is CASSLGRGYGYTF. CDR3 nucleotides: TGTGCCAGCTCACTGGGAAGGGGGTATGGCTACACCTTC. The gene calls are TRBV18 and TRBJ1-2, with D perhaps matching TRBD1 (6 bases). Per germline, CDR1 KGHSH and CDR2 LQKENI. The V and J ends lost 4 bases and 5 bases respectively, with 11 bases between them. This CDR3 has 13 residues.

The V call is TRBV27, the J call TRBJ2-3; 12 bases fit TRBD2. This CDR3 region has 18 residues. Germline lookup yields CDR1 MNHEY and CDR2 SMNVEV (reference sequence). The ends lost 4 bases at V and 2 bases at J; junction bases unmatched: 10. The CDR3, as DNA: TGTGCCAGCAGTTCGCCCCCCTCTAGCGGGAGGGCCACAGATACGCAGTATTTT. It is translated as CASSSPPSSGRATDTQYF.

The CDR3 loop reads CASSEPGQGALGTEAFF. The DNA for the CDR3 is TGTGCCAGCAGCGAGCCGGGACAGGGGGCTCTTGGCACTGAAGCTTTCTTT. This chain connects TRBV5-5 to TRBJ1-1; 12 bases are a match to TRBD1. The CDR3 runs to 17 residues. CDR1 is SGHKS, CDR2 YYEKEE, per germline (reference sequence). The junction had 11 bases not matched to a gene; V was cut back by 4 bases and J by 4 bases.

This chain joins TRBV20-1 and TRBJ1-2; no reliable D call. V was cut by 6 bases and J by 2 bases, with 7 bases left in between. The CDR3 has 11 residues. Germline V CDR1 and CDR2: DFQATT, SNEGSKA (reference sequence). This CDR3 is CSAKQNYGYTF. The CDR3 DNA is TGCAGTGCCAAACAGAACTATGGCTACACCTTC.

V and J are TRBV5-1 and TRBJ1-2; the match to TRBD1 covers 7 bases. The V segment lost 4 bases and the J segment 8 bases; nucleotides outside the gene matches: 14. CDR1 SGHRS and CDR2 YFSETQ come from the germline V gene. The CDR3 sequence is 15 residues long. CDR3: CASSTPTGEGPGYTF. The CDR3 nucleotides read TGCGCCAGCAGCACACCCACAGGGGAAGGGCCCGGCTACACCTTC.

The chain links TRBV19 to TRBJ2-3; TRBD2 matches 8 bases. V dropped 3 bases and J dropped 4; count of bases not matched to a gene: 6. From germline, CDR1 is LNHDA and CDR2 SQIVND (reference sequence). The CDR3 runs 15 residues. CDR3 sequence: CASSIGGARADTQYF. The CDR3, as DNA: TGTGCCAGTAGTATCGGGGGGGCCAGGGCAGATACGCAGTATTTT.

This chain uses TRBV29-1 with TRBJ1-3; D is ambiguous. The V and J ends lost 4 bases and 4 bases respectively, with 8 bases between them. CDR3 length: 12 residues. Germline CDR1 SQVTM, CDR2 ANQGSEA. The CDR3 sequence is CSVVAVGNTIYF. The CDR3 DNA is TGCAGCGTTGTAGCCGTAGGAAACACCATATATTTT.

The CDR3 loop reads CASSSPGSGVKAQHF. CDR3 in DNA: TGTGCCAGCAGCTCCCCAGGGTCTGGGGTAAAAGCCCAGCATTTT. The V call is TRBV11-2, the J call TRBJ1-5, with a possible D match to TRBD1 (5 bases). The V gene's germline CDR1 is SGHAT and CDR2 FQNNGV. The CDR3 consists of 15 residues. V gave up 4 bases and J gave up 11 bases, with 21 bases separating them.

The chain carries TRBV6-5 and TRBJ1-1; TRBD1 agrees at 8 bases. Losses at the gene ends were 4 bases for V and 6 bases for J; bases not matched to a gene: 7. CDR3 length: 14 amino acids. Germline values: CDR1 MNHEY, CDR2 SVGAGI. CDR3 nucleotide sequence: TGTGCCAGCAGTTTCGGACAGGGTGAAGCTGAAGCTTTCTTT. This sequence encodes CASSFGQGEAEAFF.

The chain links TRBV5-1 to TRBJ1-6, with TRBD1 as a possible D gene (6 bases). The CDR3 contains 19 residues. Germline loops: CDR1 SGHRS, CDR2 YFSETQ. Trimming left V 0 bases short and J 0 bases short, with 16 bases between. The CDR3 nucleotides read TGCGCCAGCAGCTTGGAAGGTGGGGGGGCTAGCTCCTATAATTCACCCCTCCACTTT. This translates into CASSLEGGGASSYNSPLHF. Using reference TRBV5-1 and TRBJ1-6 for the parts outside the CDR3, the full variable domain is KAGVTQTPRYLIKTRGQQVTLSCSPISGHRSVSWYQQTPGQGLQFLFEYFSETQRNKGNFPGRFSGRQFSNSRSEMNVSTLELGDSALYLCASSLEGGGASSYNSPLHFGNGTRLTVT.

The rearrangement joins TRBV10-3 to TRBJ2-7, with TRBD2 identical over 10 bases. Germline V lookup: CDR1 ENHRY, CDR2 SYGVKD. J lost 2 bases, V lost 5 bases, and 6 bases had no gene match. CDR3 length equals 15 residues. The CDR3 DNA is TGTGCCATCAGTTTTAGCGGGGGGCCCGCCTACGAGCAGTACTTC. Its protein is CAISFSGGPAYEQYF.

The V gene is TRBV25-1, the J gene TRBJ2-3; 9 nucleotides agree with TRBD1. The V gene end was trimmed by 1 base and the J gene end by 6 bases; junction bases not matched to a gene: 11. This CDR3 spans 17 amino acids. Germline V gives CDR1 MGHDK, CDR2 SYGVNS. The CDR3 sequence is CASSESGGTGSRDTQYF. The CDR3 nucleotides are TGTGCCAGCAGTGAATCAGGAGGGACAGGGTCGAGGGATACGCAGTATTTT.

This clone was counted between two and nine times. The gene calls are TRBV6-5 and TRBJ1-3; D remains ambiguous. The CDR3 is made up of 15 amino acids. V was shortened by 0 bases and J by 1 base, with 7 bases between the two germline ends. CDR1 is MNHEY, CDR2 SVGAGI, per germline. The chain's CDR3 is CASSYSKTSGNTIYF. The CDR3 nucleotides read TGTGCCAGCAGTTACTCGAAGACTTCTGGAAACACCATATATTTT.

This clone was recorded only once. The rearrangement links TRBV7-8 to TRBJ1-6; weak D call: TRBD1 (6 bases). This CDR3 contains 16 residues. The germline CDR1 and CDR2 sequences are SGHVS and FQNEAQ. V was shortened by 5 bases and J by 9 bases, with 20 bases between the two germline ends. CDR3 amino acids: CASSILGRQEVSPLHF. CDR3 in DNA: TGTGCCAGCAGCATCTTGGGGCGACAGGAGGTTTCACCCCTCCACTTT.

V and J are TRBV27 and TRBJ1-6, with 7 bases aligning to TRBD1. J was trimmed by 8 bases and V by 6 bases; bases with no gene match: 7. The germline V gene encodes CDR1 MNHEY and CDR2 SMNVEV (reference sequence). The CDR3 is made up of 14 amino acids. The CDR3 is CASSPGQMYSPLHF. As DNA, the CDR3 is TGTGCCAGCAGCCCGGGACAGATGTATTCACCCCTCCACTTT.

CDR3 in DNA: TGTGCCAGCAGCTTGATATGGAAGGTGACAGGGAGCTACAATGAGCAGTTCTTC. Amino acids: CASSLIWKVTGSYNEQFF. V and J are TRBV5-6 and TRBJ2-1; 7 bases line up with TRBD1. The germline V gene has CDR1 SGHDT and CDR2 YYEEEE. J gave up 3 bases and V 1 base, and 13 bases lay outside the gene matches. The CDR3 has 18 amino acids. Drawing the rest from reference TRBV5-6 and TRBJ2-1, the complete variable domain is DAGVTQSPTHLIKTRGQQVTLRCSPKSGHDTVSWYQQALGQGPQFIFQYYEEEERQRGNFPDRFSGHQFPNYSSELNVNALLLGDSALYLCASSLIWKVTGSYNEQFFGPGTRLTVL.

Written as DNA, the CDR3 is TGTGCCACCAGCAGAGCCGGCGGGTCTAGCACAGATACGCAGTATTTT. This translates into CATSRAGGSSTDTQYF. This chain joins TRBV15 and TRBJ2-3; D is possibly TRBD2 (5 bases). Germline V CDR1 and CDR2: LNHNV, YYDKDF (reference sequence). This CDR3 spans 16 amino acids. Trimming took off 1 base at V and 0 bases at J, with 11 bases between the two ends.

The V call is TRBV19, the J call TRBJ1-1; no firm D call. The V and J ends lost 3 bases and 4 bases respectively, with 9 bases between them. The CDR3 is 13 amino acids. Per germline, CDR1 LNHDA and CDR2 SQIVND (reference sequence). Here the CDR3 reads CASSMARGTEAFF. CDR3 bases: TGTGCCAGTAGTATGGCGAGAGGCACTGAAGCTTTCTTT.

The rearrangement uses TRBV2 and TRBJ1-6, with 9 bases lining up with TRBD1. J was trimmed by 9 bases and V by 10 bases; bases with no gene match: 10. This CDR3 region has 14 residues. Germline CDR1 SNHLY, CDR2 FYNNEI. The CDR3 loop is CANTRGQGSSPLHF. In nucleotides, the CDR3 is TGTGCCAACACCAGGGGACAGGGAAGTTCACCCCTCCACTTT.

The rearrangement links TRBV19 to TRBJ2-7; the match to TRBD1 covers 9 bases. The CDR3 length is 14 residues. Looked up from germline, CDR1 is LNHDA and CDR2 is SQIVND (reference sequence). J gave up 2 bases and V 5 bases, and 4 bases lay outside the gene matches. The DNA for the CDR3 is TGTGCCAGTAGTGCTGGACAGGGGACCTACGAGCAGTACTTC. Protein sequence: CASSAGQGTYEQYF.

This chain uses TRBV6-1 with TRBJ2-3; 8 bases are shared with TRBD1. J gave up 4 bases and V 7 bases, and 10 bases lay outside the gene matches. This CDR3 has 15 residues. CDR1 and CDR2 from the germline V gene are MNHNS and SASEGT. The DNA for the CDR3 is TGTGCCAGCACCTCCGGGACAGGAGTTTCAGATACGCAGTATTTT. Translating it yields CASTSGTGVSDTQYF.

This chain joins TRBV7-9 and TRBJ2-3; 8 bases are a match to TRBD1. J gave up 3 bases and V 4 bases, and 6 bases lay outside the gene matches. The CDR3 is made up of 15 amino acids. Germline V gives CDR1 SEHNR, CDR2 FQNEAQ (reference sequence). Here the CDR3 reads CASSSGTGETDTQYF. The CDR3, as DNA: TGTGCCAGCAGCTCCGGGACAGGCGAAACAGATACGCAGTATTTT.

The gene calls are TRBV19 and TRBJ2-1; possible D gene TRBD1, 6 bases. The CDR3 length is 13 residues. CDR1 is LNHDA, CDR2 SQIVND, per germline (reference sequence). Trimming removed 5 bases from V and 5 bases from J, with 10 bases in between. The CDR3 here is CASSPDRNNEQFF. The CDR3 DNA reads as TGTGCCAGTAGTCCCGACAGGAACAATGAGCAGTTCTTC.

The V gene is TRBV2, the J gene TRBJ2-6; TRBD1 matches at 9 bases. This CDR3 contains 16 residues. V shed 5 bases, J shed 2 bases, and the junction held 4 bases outside the gene matches. The germline V gene has CDR1 SNHLY and CDR2 FYNNEI. The CDR3 loop is CASSSGQGAGANVLTF. The CDR3 nucleotides read TGTGCCAGCAGTTCGGGACAGGGAGCTGGGGCCAACGTCCTGACTTTC.

The chain combines TRBV4-3 with TRBJ1-1; D is unresolved. V was shortened by 4 bases and J by 0 bases, with 9 bases between the two germline ends. The CDR3 is 14 residues long. Germline V lookup: CDR1 LGHNA, CDR2 YSLEER. CDR3: CASSRYWLNTEAFF. The CDR3 region has the DNA TGCGCCAGCAGCCGCTATTGGTTGAACACTGAAGCTTTCTTT.

The chain recombines TRBV5-5 with TRBJ2-7, with TRBD1 identical over 9 bases. In germline, CDR1 is SGHKS, CDR2 YYEKEE (reference sequence). V shed 3 bases and J 5 bases; nucleotides not matched to a gene: 15. CDR3 size: 17 residues. CDR3 protein: CASSSSPGQGRYDEQYV. In DNA, the CDR3 is TGTGCCAGCAGCTCCTCCCCGGGACAGGGAAGGTATGACGAGCAGTACGTC.